These T cell receptor beta chains were read from a single sample in a study of CD8+ T cells in alopecia areata. The assay was immunoSEQ multiplex PCR, and TCRdb's table has in-frame clones only and misses some. The sample lists 190,000 or so clones; 55% to 70% were seen once. Source: CD4+ T cells sorted from blood, taken at week 4, from a patient treated with tofacitinib. These receptors were obtained from a human donor with alopecia areata. Both conserved end residues are part of each CDR3.

length: 14; J: TRBJ1-2; V: TRBV29-1; CDR3: CSVLRTVGNYGYTF
length: 15; J: TRBJ2-7; V: TRBV7-9; CDR3: CASSLVSSTKYEQYF
length: 15; J: TRBJ2-7; V: TRBV29-1; CDR3: CSVELDGTSSYEQYF
length: 18; J: TRBJ1-2; V: TRBV4-1; CDR3: CASSHPTPTGDLSYGYTF
length: 20; J: TRBJ1-4; V: TRBV5-1; CDR3: CASRLSSATGLVGAVEKLFF
length: 12; J: TRBJ2-7; V: TRBV2; CDR3: CASSENGRVGDF
length: 15; J: TRBJ2-2; V: TRBV9; CDR3: CASSVDDFPLGELFF
length: 13; J: TRBJ1-5; V: TRBV19; CDR3: CASSMTDRQPQHF
length: 12; J: TRBJ1-2; V: TRBV7-2; CDR3: CASSNSRRGLTF
length: 14; J: TRBJ2-1; V: TRBV7-3; CDR3: CASSLAGGRNEQFF
length: 10; J: TRBJ1-1; V: TRBV29-1; CDR3: CSVSISEAFF
length: 14; J: TRBJ2-7; V: TRBV6-5; CDR3: CASSRGQGSHEQYF
length: 16; J: TRBJ2-3; V: TRBV14; CDR3: CASSQESGRPTDTQYF
length: 11; J: TRBJ1-2; V: TRBV9; CDR3: CASSVNRDYTF
length: 12; J: TRBJ1-1; V: TRBV18; CDR3: CASSPSDTEAFF
length: 18; J: TRBJ2-6; V: TRBV25-1; CDR3: CASSGRGQGVTGANVLTF
length: 13; J: TRBJ1-2; V: TRBV4-3; CDR3: CASSQGGNRGYTF
length: 11; J: TRBJ2-1; V: TRBV30; CDR3: CAWSEDNEQFF
length: 15; J: TRBJ2-5; V: TRBV27; CDR3: CASSLRSQGQETQYF
length: 14; J: TRBJ2-7; V: TRBV19; CDR3: CAIKGAPSSYEQYF
length: 11; J: TRBJ2-3; V: TRBV10-3; CDR3: CAISVGGTQYF
length: 11; J: TRBJ2-7; V: TRBV29-1; CDR3: CSGGVLGEQYF